This is a list of T cell receptor beta chains from one sample in a study of T-cell memory formation after mild COVID-19. From the 5' RACE reads, TCRdb called clonotypes with MiXCR, one entry per CDR3 protein. This table has 540,000 or so distinct CDR3 sequences, about a fifth appearing once. Sequencing input: PBMCs or a T cell subset sorted from them (not recorded which). These receptors came from an adult woman who had mild COVID-19 (a few samples of this study predate the infection). Cell type and time point are not known. Both conserved end residues are part of each CDR3. The D gene is left open where the match is weak. The size field is filled for only some rows; it gives once, few, many or a size class.

D gene,CDR3 length,J gene,clone size,V gene,CDR3 protein,CDR3 DNA
NA,15,TRBJ1-1,few,TRBV19,CASSIGHIVNTEAFF,TGTGCCAGTAGTATCGGACACATTGTGAACACTGAAGCTTTCTTT
TRBD2,17,TRBJ2-3,few,TRBV6-6,CASSYTSGGFSTDTQYF,TGTGCCAGCAGTTACACTAGCGGGGGGTTTAGCACAGATACGCAGTATTTT
NA,14,TRBJ2-1,NA,TRBV3-1,CASSQDASYNEQFF,TGTGCCAGCAGCCAAGACGCGTCCTACAATGAGCAGTTCTTC
NA,13,TRBJ1-1,few,TRBV2,CASSEGGTIVAFF,TGTGCCAGCAGTGAAGGGGGAACCATCGTAGCTTTCTTT
NA,14,TRBJ1-1,NA,TRBV5-5,CASSLDPQNTEAFF,TGTGCCAGCAGCTTGGATCCCCAGAACACTGAAGCTTTCTTT
NA,15,TRBJ2-1,many,TRBV12-3/TRBV12-4,CASSLSAGLYNEQFF,TGTGCCAGCAGTTTATCTGCGGGGTTATACAATGAGCAGTTCTTC
NA,17,TRBJ2-1,few,TRBV6-5,CASSPPGPRTDSNEQFF,TGTGCCAGCAGTCCTCCGGGACCCCGTACCGATAGCAATGAGCAGTTCTTC
TRBD2,14,TRBJ2-7,NA,TRBV29-1,CSGATSGGEGEQYF,TGCAGCGGTGCGACTAGCGGGGGGGAAGGCGAGCAGTACTTC
NA,13,TRBJ2-7,NA,TRBV6-6,CASNMPGSYEQYF,TGTGCCAGCAACATGCCCGGCAGCTACGAGCAGTACTTC
TRBD1,15,TRBJ1-1,few,TRBV6-5,CASIPTGAQNTEAFF,TGTGCCAGCATTCCTACAGGGGCTCAGAACACTGAAGCTTTCTTT
NA,13,TRBJ1-6,NA,TRBV10-3,CAIKGLNNSPLHF,TGTGCCATCAAAGGGCTGAACAATTCACCCCTCCACTTT
TRBD1,16,TRBJ1-1,NA,TRBV7-9,CASSLAGAGGPTEAFF,TGTGCCAGCAGCTTAGCGGGGGCAGGGGGCCCTACTGAAGCTTTCTTT
NA,14,TRBJ2-1,few,TRBV15,CATSRDLSLNEQFF,TGTGCCACCAGCAGAGATCTCTCGCTCAATGAGCAGTTCTTC
TRBD1,14,TRBJ1-2,few,TRBV12-3/TRBV12-4,CASSLGDRKHGYTF,TGTGCCAGCAGTTTGGGGGACAGGAAACATGGCTACACCTTC
TRBD1,15,TRBJ2-7,many,TRBV29-1,CSVEDPGQGRHEQYF,TGCAGCGTTGAAGATCCGGGACAGGGGCGACACGAGCAGTACTTC
NA,13,TRBJ2-2,few,TRBV11-2,CASSLERTGELFF,TGTGCCAGCAGCTTAGAACGCACCGGGGAGCTGTTTTTT
NA,13,TRBJ1-5,NA,TRBV6-6,CASSYSISQPQHF,TGTGCCAGCAGTTACTCGATTAGTCAGCCCCAGCATTTT
TRBD1,13,TRBJ1-5,few,TRBV2,CASKQGVNQPQHF,TGTGCCAGCAAGCAGGGGGTAAATCAGCCCCAGCATTTT
NA,14,TRBJ1-6,few,TRBV5-1,CASSWTSGSSPLHF,TGCGCCAGCAGCTGGACCAGTGGCTCCTCACCCCTCCACTTT
NA,13,TRBJ2-7,many,TRBV6-5,CASTLAAGYEQYF,TGTGCCAGCACGTTAGCGGCCGGTTACGAGCAGTACTTC
TRBD1,15,TRBJ1-1,few,TRBV5-1,CASARDSPQNTEAFF,TGCGCCAGCGCCCGGGACAGCCCCCAGAACACTGAAGCTTTCTTT
NA,14,TRBJ1-2,few,TRBV7-9,CASSSPGGYYGYTF,TGTGCCAGCAGCTCCCCTGGAGGGTACTATGGCTACACCTTC
NA,16,TRBJ1-2,NA,TRBV5-1,CASSLATGQSYYGYTF,TGCGCCAGCAGCTTGGCCACAGGGCAAAGCTACTATGGCTACACCTTC
TRBD2,20,TRBJ2-1,few,TRBV2,CASSARPGTSGGAFYNEQFF,TGTGCCAGCAGTGCCCGGCCCGGGACTAGCGGGGGGGCCTTCTACAATGAGCAGTTCTTC
NA,15,TRBJ2-1,NA,TRBV2,CASSESPLPYNEQFF,TGTGCCAGCAGTGAAAGTCCCTTACCCTACAATGAGCAGTTCTTC
TRBD2,17,TRBJ2-2,NA,TRBV9,CASSVGTSGRGTGELFF,TGTGCCAGCAGCGTAGGGACTAGCGGGAGGGGCACCGGGGAGCTGTTTTTT
TRBD1,15,TRBJ1-2,few,TRBV20-1,CSAGDREPLLSGYTF,TGCAGTGCTGGGGACAGGGAGCCCTTACTCTCTGGCTACACCTTC